A selection of T cell receptor beta chains follows, all from one sample in a study of response to subunit inactivated influenza vaccine. From the RT-PCR reads, TCRdb called clonotypes with MiXCR, one entry per CDR3 protein. The data contain around 480,000 distinct CDR3 sequences, 16% of them singletons. Sequenced here: CD4+ T cells sorted from PBMCs, sampled roughly 24 months after vaccination. These receptors were collected from a man aged 50-75 years who received an inactivated influenza vaccine. CDR3s include the opening cysteine and the closing phenylalanine or tryptophan. A D gene is named only where the DNA matches it firmly. Clone size is stated in some rows and not others, as once, few, many or a class when expanded.

abundance	j_gene	d_gene	v_gene	CDR3nt	CDR3aa
NA	TRBJ2-4	TRBD2	TRBV4-1	TGCGCCAGCAGCCTCCAGGCCAGCGGGGGGACCCAAAACATTCAGTACTTC	CASSLQASGGTQNIQYF
NA	TRBJ1-5	NA	TRBV10-3	TGTGCCATCAGTTATGACAGCAGCAATCAGCCCCAGCATTTT	CAISYDSSNQPQHF
NA	TRBJ1-5	NA	TRBV6-6	TGTGCCAGCAAGGGCAGCGTGGAACCCCAGCATTTT	CASKGSVEPQHF
NA	TRBJ1-5	TRBD1	TRBV11-2	TGTGCCAGTAGCAATGGAGCCGGGACAGCATATAGCAATCAGCCCCAGCATTTT	CASSNGAGTAYSNQPQHF
few	TRBJ2-1	TRBD2	TRBV14	TGTGCCAGCAGCCAAAACCTAGCGGGAGGGCTTGAGCAGTTCTTC	CASSQNLAGGLEQFF
many	TRBJ1-1	NA	TRBV4-2	TGTGCCAGCAGCCAAGTGCTGAACACTGAAGCTTTCTTT	CASSQVLNTEAFF
NA	TRBJ2-7	TRBD1	TRBV2	TGTGCCAGCGGGGACAGGTTCGAGCAGTACTTC	CASGDRFEQYF
NA	TRBJ2-5	NA	TRBV4-3	TGCGCCAGCAGCCAAGATTTCAAGGGGCACCAAGAGACCCAGTACTTC	CASSQDFKGHQETQYF
NA	TRBJ2-3	TRBD2	TRBV19	TGTGCCAGTAGCGAGACTAGCAAAGATACGCAGTATTTT	CASSETSKDTQYF
NA	TRBJ2-1	NA	TRBV4-3	TGCGCCAGCAGCGTCTACGACTCTCCCAGGGGTGAGCAGTTCTTC	CASSVYDSPRGEQFF
few	TRBJ2-3	TRBD1	TRBV11-1	TGTGCCAGCAGCAAAAACCCCGGGACAGGGCTAACCTCTAGCACAGATACGCAGTATTTT	CASSKNPGTGLTSSTDTQYF
few	TRBJ1-1	TRBD1	TRBV9	TGTGCCAGCAGCGTAGGTCCAGGGGGAGACTCGAACACTGAAGCTTTCTTT	CASSVGPGGDSNTEAFF
NA	TRBJ2-1	NA	TRBV6-1	TGTGCCAGCAGTGTCGGGACTCAGTCCTACAATGAGCAGTTCTTC	CASSVGTQSYNEQFF
NA	TRBJ1-1	NA	TRBV15	TGTGCCACCAGCAGAGTGCGGGGGGCTGGTAGCACTGAAGCTTTCTTT	CATSRVRGAGSTEAFF
NA	TRBJ2-6	TRBD2	TRBV5-8	TGTGCCAGCGCATACCTGGGCGGGGGATTAGCTGGGGCCAACGTCCTGACTTTC	CASAYLGGGLAGANVLTF
NA	TRBJ2-3	TRBD2	TRBV7-2	TGTGCCAGCAGCCCGGCCGGGACTAGCGGTACGCAGTATTTT	CASSPAGTSGTQYF
few	TRBJ2-3	NA	TRBV5-5	TGTGCCAGCAGCTTGTACCCGCCTAGCACAGATACGCAGTATTTT	CASSLYPPSTDTQYF
few	TRBJ2-7	TRBD1	TRBV28	TGTGCCAGCAGTTTACGACAGGGATTCTTATCCTACGAGCAGTACTTC	CASSLRQGFLSYEQYF
few	TRBJ2-3	TRBD2	TRBV12-3/TRBV12-4	TGTGCCAGCAGTCGCAAGACTAGCGGGAATAATACGTTTACGCAGTATTTT	CASSRKTSGNNTFTQYF
NA	TRBJ2-2	NA	TRBV10-3	TGTGCCATCAGTCACACGAACACCGGGGAGCTGTTTTTT	CAISHTNTGELFF
few	TRBJ1-1	NA	TRBV10-3	TGTGCCATCAGTGCAGGGGTCACTGAAGCTTTCTTT	CAISAGVTEAFF
many	TRBJ2-3	NA	TRBV15	TGTGCCACCAGCAGAGGCGGGGGCCTCACAGATACGCAGTATTTT	CATSRGGGLTDTQYF
NA	TRBJ2-7	NA	TRBV2	TGTGCCAGCAGTGCGCTCAACTACGAGCAGTACTTC	CASSALNYEQYF
NA	TRBJ2-1	NA	TRBV4-3	TGCGCCAGCAGCCAAGGACAGCGTTCAAAGCAGTTCTTC	CASSQGQRSKQFF
many	TRBJ1-1	NA	TRBV7-2	TGTGCCAGCAGCTTAGATCTGGGCAGGGGAGCTTTCTTT	CASSLDLGRGAFF
many	TRBJ2-7	TRBD2	TRBV27	TGTGCCAGCAGCCCGACCTTAGCGGGAGGTTTTGAGCAGTACTTC	CASSPTLAGGFEQYF
NA	TRBJ2-7	NA	TRBV20-1	TGCAGTGCTACCCCTTCCTACGAGCAGTACTTC	CSATPSYEQYF
few	TRBJ1-3	NA	TRBV4-3	TGCGCCAGCAGCCGAGCATCGGGGGCTGGAAACACCATATATTTT	CASSRASGAGNTIYF
NA	TRBJ1-2	NA	TRBV6-1	TGTGCCAGCAGCCGCGGTGGGCGAGGAGACTATGGCTACACCTTC	CASSRGGRGDYGYTF
NA	TRBJ1-1	NA	TRBV19	TGTGCCAGTAGTATGGGTAAGGGGCTGAACACTGAAGCTTTCTTT	CASSMGKGLNTEAFF
few	TRBJ1-1	NA	TRBV7-2	TGTGCCAGCAGCAGTGGGACTTACACTGAAGCTTTCTTT	CASSSGTYTEAFF
NA	TRBJ2-7	NA	TRBV21-1	NA	CASSPWGTGAPGEQYF
medium-sized	TRBJ2-1	TRBD2	TRBV14	TGTGCCAGCAGCCCCACCGTTACTAGCGGGCCTTACAATGAGCAGTTCTTC	CASSPTVTSGPYNEQFF
NA	TRBJ2-3	NA	TRBV15	TGTGCCACCAGCAGAGATCAGACACGGAGAGGCACAGATACGCAGTATTTT	CATSRDQTRRGTDTQYF
NA	TRBJ2-7	TRBD1	TRBV28	TGTGCCAGCAGTCCTCGGGACAGGGGGCAGTACTTC	CASSPRDRGQYF
NA	TRBJ1-6	NA	TRBV28	TGTGCCAGCACTATAAGGTGGTCACCCCTCCACTTT	CASTIRWSPLHF
NA	TRBJ1-2	TRBD1	TRBV2	TGTGCCAGTGAGACAGGGGTCGGTGGCTACACCTTC	CASETGVGGYTF
many	TRBJ1-5	NA	TRBV27	TGTGCCAGCAGGAGCTGGCAGGGGTATCAGCCCCAGCATTTT	CASRSWQGYQPQHF
NA	TRBJ2-7	NA	TRBV7-2	TGTGCCAGCAGCCGGGGGTCGGACGTAGGCCTTACCTACGAGCAGTACTTC	CASSRGSDVGLTYEQYF
NA	TRBJ2-5	NA	TRBV29-1	TGCAGCGTTACAGAGAATAAAGAGACCCAGTACTTC	CSVTENKETQYF
few	TRBJ1-6	NA	TRBV3-1	TGTGCCAGCAGCCAAGATCGGGGGGTCAATTCACCCCTCCACTTT	CASSQDRGVNSPLHF
few	TRBJ1-3	NA	TRBV12-3/TRBV12-4	TGTGCCAGCGCAAGGACCCCCTCAAGGGACACCATATATTTT	CASARTPSRDTIYF
NA	TRBJ2-6	NA	TRBV29-1	TGCAGCCACCCGGGGGGCGCTTCTCCTGGGGCCAACGTCCTGACTTTC	CSHPGGASPGANVLTF
NA	TRBJ2-5	TRBD1	TRBV6-1	TGTGCCAGCAGTGAACCAGGGGGTGCGGAGACCCAGTACTTC	CASSEPGGAETQYF
NA	TRBJ2-3	TRBD2	TRBV7-2	TGTGCCAGCAGCTTAGCGGGACTATCTAGCACAGATACGCAGTATTTT	CASSLAGLSSTDTQYF
many	TRBJ1-1	NA	TRBV12-3/TRBV12-4	TGTGCCAGCAGTATGGGACTGACGAACACTGAAGCTTTCTTT	CASSMGLTNTEAFF
few	TRBJ1-1	NA	TRBV20-1	TGCAGTGCTAGCAGGGTTATGAACACTGAAGCTTTCTTT	CSASRVMNTEAFF
NA	TRBJ2-1	TRBD1	TRBV11-2	TGTGCCAGCAGCCCGATTCCGGGACAGGGATCCTACAATGAGCAGTTCTTC	CASSPIPGQGSYNEQFF
NA	TRBJ2-1	TRBD2	TRBV4-3	TGCGCCAGCAGCCAAGACCCGGGGGGGAGGGTGAATGAGCAGTTCTTC	CASSQDPGGRVNEQFF
NA	TRBJ2-7	TRBD2	TRBV5-5	TGTGCCAGCGGGAGGGTGGACGAGCAGTACTTC	CASGRVDEQYF
few	TRBJ2-1	NA	TRBV12-3/TRBV12-4	TGTGCCAGCAGTTCGGGGGGAGGGGGGTACAATGAGCAGTTCTTC	CASSSGGGGYNEQFF
few	TRBJ1-2	TRBD1	TRBV5-1	TGCGCCAGCGCTCCGGGACAGTCGGATTATGGCTACACCTTC	CASAPGQSDYGYTF
NA	TRBJ2-3	NA	TRBV6-1	TGTGCCAGCAGTCCCCTAGCGCGGGCTAGCACAGATACGCAGTATTTT	CASSPLARASTDTQYF
NA	TRBJ2-5	NA	TRBV4-1	TGCGCCAGCAGCCAGGACACTAGTCGGGAGACCCAGTACTTC	CASSQDTSRETQYF
NA	TRBJ1-5	TRBD1	TRBV20-1	TGCAGTGCTGGGGACAGGGGAAGCCAGCCCCAGCATTTT	CSAGDRGSQPQHF
NA	TRBJ2-5	NA	TRBV20-1	TGCAGTGCTGGGATCGGGAGTAGTGAGACCCAGTACTTC	CSAGIGSSETQYF
few	TRBJ2-7	TRBD1	TRBV20-1	TGCAGTGCCAGGGGGTTGCTTCTAAACGAGCAGTACTTC	CSARGLLLNEQYF
many	TRBJ2-1	TRBD2	TRBV11-2	TGTGCCAGCAGCTTAGACGGGGGGAGCTCCTACAATGAGCAGTTCTTC	CASSLDGGSSYNEQFF